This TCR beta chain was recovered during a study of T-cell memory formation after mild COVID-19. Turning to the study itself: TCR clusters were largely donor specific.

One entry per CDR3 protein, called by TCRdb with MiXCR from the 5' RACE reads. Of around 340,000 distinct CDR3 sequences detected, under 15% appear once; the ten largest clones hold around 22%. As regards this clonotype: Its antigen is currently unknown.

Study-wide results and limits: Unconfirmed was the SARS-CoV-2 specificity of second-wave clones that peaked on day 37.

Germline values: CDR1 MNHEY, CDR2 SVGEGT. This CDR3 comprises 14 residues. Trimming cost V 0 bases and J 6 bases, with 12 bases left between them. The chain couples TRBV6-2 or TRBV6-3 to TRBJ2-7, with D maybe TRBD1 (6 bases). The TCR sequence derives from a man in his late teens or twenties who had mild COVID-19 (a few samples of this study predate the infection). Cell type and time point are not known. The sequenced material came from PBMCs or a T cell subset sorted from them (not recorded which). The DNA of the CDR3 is TGTGCCAGCAGTTACTCTGGGGGCGCGGGCGAGCAGTACGTC. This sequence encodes CASSYSGGAGEQYV.